The 32 T cell receptor beta chains below were found in one sample sequenced in a study of OX40 agonist ivuxolimab in advanced cancers. Only in-frame clones appear in the TCRdb table, and some are missing; sequencing was by immunoSEQ multiplex PCR. The sample yields 20,000 to 25,000 clones, around 77% seen once. The sample here was CD4+ or CD8+ T cells sorted from blood, taken in a trial of the OX40 agonist ivuxolimab. These receptors were obtained from an adult with an advanced solid tumor such as melanoma, head and neck, liver or kidney cancer.

The chain couples TRBV19 to TRBJ1-3; no clear D gene. The V and J ends lost 6 bases and 0 bases respectively, with 15 bases between them. From germline, CDR1 is LNHDA and CDR2 SQIVND (reference sequence). The CDR3 loop spans 16 amino acids. CDR3 in amino acids: CASSLVPSYSGNTIYF. Written as DNA, the CDR3 is TGTGCCAGTAGCCTCGTCCCCTCCTACTCTGGAAACACCATATATTTT. Looking up the rest from reference TRBV19 and TRBJ1-3 gives the full variable domain: DGGITQSPKYLFRKEGQNVTLSCEQNLNHDAMYWYRQDPGQGLRLIYYSQIVNDFQKGDIAEGYSVSREKKESFPLTVTSAQKNPTAFYLCASSLVPSYSGNTIYFGEGSWLTVV.

This clone showed up just once. The chain links TRBV12-1 to TRBJ1-2; the table's D call, TRBD1, has no DNA check behind it. TRBV12-1 is classified as a pseudogene. This CDR3 region has 17 residues. For the CDR3, the DNA is TGTGCCAGCAGCTTTATCGGACAGGGGGCTCCTAACTATGGCTACACCTTC. Translation: CASSFIGQGAPNYGYTF.

The chain couples TRBV4-3 to TRBJ2-6; D is perhaps TRBD1 (5 bases). The CDR3 sequence is 17 residues long. Trimming pared 4 bases from V and 1 base from J, leaving 14 bases between. Germline values: CDR1 LGHNA, CDR2 YSLEER. The CDR3 region has the DNA TGCGCCAGCAGCCGAGGCAGGGTAGGATCTGGGGCCAACGTCCTGACTTTC. This sequence encodes CASSRGRVGSGANVLTF.

The gene calls are TRBV5-4 and TRBJ2-3, with 13 nucleotides matching TRBD2. Trimming cost V 4 bases and J 4 bases; bases outside gene matches: 9. CDR1 is SGHNT and CDR2 is YYREEE in the germline V gene (reference sequence). The CDR3 runs 17 residues. The DNA of the CDR3 is TGTGCCAGCAGCATACAACTAGCGGGGGGGCGTCCAGATACGCAGTATTTT. Its protein is CASSIQLAGGRPDTQYF.

The chain has TRBV29-1 and TRBJ1-2, with D perhaps TRBD1 (5 bases). V shed 7 bases and J shed 4 bases, with 16 bases lying between them. Germline V gene lookup returns CDR1 SQVTM and CDR2 ANQGSEA. The CDR3 runs 13 residues. CDR3 in DNA: TGCAGCGCAGAGGGGCGGACTCCCTATGGCTACACCTTC. As protein: CSAEGRTPYGYTF.

The V and J genes are TRBV4-3 and TRBJ2-2; 7 positions agree with TRBD1. Germline V CDR1 and CDR2: LGHNA, YSLEER. The trim removed 4 bases at V and 4 bases at J, leaving 6 bases unmatched. The CDR3 extends over 15 amino acids. The CDR3 DNA reads TGCGCCAGCAGCCGAGGACAGGCGAGCACCGGGGAGCTGTTTTTT. Its protein is CASSRGQASTGELFF.

This clone was observed once. The CDR3 region is CASSLEQGGYNEQFF. The CDR3 DNA sequence: TGCGCCAGCAGCTTGGAACAGGGGGGCTACAATGAGCAGTTCTTC. V usage is TRBV5-1 and J usage is TRBJ2-1, with 8 bases that match TRBD1. CDR3 size: 15 residues. The trim removed 0 bases at V and 3 bases at J, leaving 2 bases unmatched. From germline, CDR1 is SGHRS and CDR2 YFSETQ.

The gene calls are TRBV7-2 and TRBJ2-3; 7 nucleotides align to TRBD2. This CDR3 comprises 15 residues. Per the germline V gene, CDR1 is SGHTA and CDR2 is FQGNSA. V lost 5 bases, J lost 1 base, and 6 bases stayed unmatched. The CDR3, as DNA: TGTGCCAGCAGCACTTTAGCGGGCCGCACAGATACGCAGTATTTT. Its translation: CASSTLAGRTDTQYF.

The CDR3, as DNA: TGTGCCAGCAGTTTTTCTAGCGGGGGGTACAATGAGCAGTTCTTC. Encoded protein: CASSFSSGGYNEQFF. The chain links TRBV27 to TRBJ2-1, with TRBD2 matching 11 bases. The CDR3 extends over 15 amino acids. Trimming cost V 3 bases and J 4 bases; bases outside gene matches: 2. CDR1 MNHEY and CDR2 SMNVEV come from the germline V gene (reference sequence).

This chain joins TRBV19 and TRBJ2-1; 12 positions match TRBD2. This CDR3 has 15 residues. The germline V gene encodes CDR1 LNHDA and CDR2 SQIVND (reference sequence). V trimming: 4 bases; J trimming: 2 bases; junction bases outside the gene matches: 0. The DNA of the CDR3 is TGTGCCAGTAGTAGGACTAGCGGGGCCTACAATGAGCAGTTCTTC. Translating gives CASSRTSGAYNEQFF.

The rearrangement links TRBV6-5 to TRBJ2-1, with a possible D match to TRBD1 (6 bases). CDR3 length equals 15 residues. V was pared by 0 bases and J by 9 bases, with 15 bases between. Germline V gives CDR1 MNHEY, CDR2 SVGAGI. The CDR3 coding sequence is TGTGCCAGCAGTTACTCGCCGGGGCGCAGGGGTGAGCAGTTCTTC. It translates to CASSYSPGRRGEQFF.

This clone was found once. The V call is TRBV7-8, the J call TRBJ1-1, with 7 bases lining up with TRBD1. Germline-derived CDR1 and CDR2 are SGHVS and FQNEAQ. The CDR3 covers 14 residues. J gave up 5 bases and V 3 bases, and 6 bases lay outside the gene matches. The CDR3 nucleotides read TGTGCCAGCAGCTTCAGAGCAGGGGGAACTGAAGCTTTCTTT. Its translation: CASSFRAGGTEAFF.

The V call is TRBV5-6, the J call TRBJ1-1; no definite D call. Germline V CDR1 and CDR2: SGHDT, YYEEEE. The CDR3 is 16 amino acids. V lost 0 bases and J 0 bases, leaving 12 bases between the germline ends. CDR3 DNA sequence: TGTGCCAGCAGCTTGGTGGATGCAGGAATGAACACTGAAGCTTTCTTT. Translating gives CASSLVDAGMNTEAFF.

This clone qualifies as medium-sized. This sequence joins TRBV6-6 and TRBJ1-4; 7 bases are a match to TRBD1. The junction had 7 bases not matched to a gene; V was cut back by 6 bases and J by 3 bases. This CDR3 contains 15 residues. CDR1 and CDR2 (germline): MNHNY, SVGAGI (reference sequence). The CDR3 DNA is TGTGCCAGCAGGGACGACAGGGTTGCTAATGAAAAACTGTTTTTT. It codes for CASRDDRVANEKLFF.

This rearrangement joins TRBV6-5 to TRBJ1-2; maybe TRBD1 (6 bases). The CDR3 runs 16 residues. Between the trimmed V and J ends, which lost 0 bases and 0 bases, there was a span of 11 bases. Germline CDR1 is MNHEY and CDR2 is SVGAGI. The CDR3 nucleotides are TGTGCCAGCAGTTACTCCCGGGACACCCCTAACTATGGCTACACCTTC. Amino acid sequence: CASSYSRDTPNYGYTF.

The chain carries TRBV21-1 and TRBJ1-1; the D segment call TRBD1 is taken from the table without a DNA check. TRBV21-1 is designated a pseudogene. This CDR3 has 19 amino acids. The CDR3 reads CASSNHPLGQGTMNTEAFF. The CDR3 coding sequence is TGTGCCAGCAGCAATCACCCCCTCGGACAGGGGACTATGAACACTGAAGCTTTCTTT.

This rearrangement joins TRBV7-9 to TRBJ1-2; TRBD1 matches at 10 bases. The J segment lost 2 bases and the V segment lost 5 bases, leaving 5 bases of the junction unmatched. Germline V lookup: CDR1 SEHNR, CDR2 FQNEAQ (reference sequence). The CDR3 totals 15 residues. This CDR3 is CASSTPGQGNYGYTF. The CDR3 DNA reads TGTGCCAGCAGCACACCGGGACAGGGGAACTATGGCTACACCTTC.

The V gene is TRBV9, the J gene TRBJ1-4, with a possible D match to TRBD1 (5 bases). This CDR3 comprises 14 residues. Germline V lookup: CDR1 SGDLS, CDR2 YYNGEE. Between the trimmed V and J ends, which lost 0 bases and 6 bases, there was a span of 9 bases. Here the CDR3 DNA reads TGTGCCAGCAGCGTAGGGGGGAGTGATGAAAAACTGTTTTTT. Its translation is CASSVGGSDEKLFF.

The chain uses TRBV27 and TRBJ1-1; possibly TRBD1 for D (6 bases). Germline-derived CDR1 and CDR2 are MNHEY and SMNVEV (reference sequence). V lost 4 bases and J lost 8, with 14 bases in between. There are 13 residues in the CDR3. CDR3 DNA sequence: TGTGCCAGCAGTTCCCCGGGGACACCCGAAGCTTTCTTT. Translated, it gives CASSSPGTPEAFF.

This chain uses TRBV29-1 with TRBJ2-7, with TRBD1 matching over 11 bases. Trimming removed 7 bases from V and 1 base from J; junction bases left unmatched: 6. CDR3 size: 14 residues. In germline, CDR1 is SQVTM, CDR2 ANQGSEA. CDR3 sequence: CSAQGQGESYEQYF. CDR3 nucleotides: TGCAGCGCCCAGGGACAGGGGGAGTCCTACGAGCAGTACTTC.

In this sample, this clone turned up once. The chain joins TRBV19 to TRBJ1-1; no definite D call. Germline V gene lookup returns CDR1 LNHDA and CDR2 SQIVND (reference sequence). There are 15 residues in the CDR3. V was pared by 7 bases and J by 5 bases, with 20 bases between. CDR3: CASTWAVPLRTEAFF. CDR3 DNA: TGTGCCAGTACCTGGGCCGTACCCCTCCGAACTGAAGCTTTCTTT.

The V call is TRBV5-4, the J call TRBJ2-7; D remains unclear. Germline CDR1 is SGHNT and CDR2 is YYREEE (reference sequence). The CDR3 sequence is 11 residues long. V lost 1 base and J lost 7, with 6 bases in between. The CDR3 spells CASSLTDEQYF. As DNA, the CDR3 is TGTGCCAGCAGCTTGACCGATGAGCAGTACTTC.

The J gene is TRBJ2-5, the V gene TRBV9; no definite D call. Trimming shortened V by 3 bases and J by 3 bases, and 12 bases separated the two germline ends. This CDR3 contains 14 residues. CDR1 is SGDLS, CDR2 YYNGEE, per germline. DNA of the CDR3: TGTGCCAGCAGCGCGGCCAACAAGGAAGAGACCCAGTACTTC. Translation gives CASSAANKEETQYF.

This clone has only a few counts. The genes are TRBV10-2 and TRBJ2-2; D remains ambiguous. CDR3 length equals 14 residues. Germline CDR1 WSHSY, CDR2 SAAADI. The germline V and J ends were trimmed by 6 bases and 6 bases, with 14 bases remaining between them. The CDR3 bases are TGCGCCAGCAGCCTGAGCAAGGGTGCCGGGGAGCTGTTTTTT. Translating gives CASSLSKGAGELFF.

The V gene is TRBV15, the J gene TRBJ2-1, with 13 bases identical to TRBD2. J lost 6 bases, V lost 3 bases, and 5 bases had no gene match. The V gene's germline CDR1 is LNHNV and CDR2 YYDKDF (reference sequence). The CDR3 has 16 amino acids. CDR3 amino acids: CATSSRLAGGTNEQFF. The CDR3 DNA follows: TGTGCCACCAGCAGCCGACTAGCGGGGGGCACCAATGAGCAGTTCTTC.

The chain uses TRBV19 and TRBJ1-1; 10 bases fit TRBD1. Trimming at V came to 7 bases and at J to 3 bases, leaving 11 bases not matched to a gene. Germline-derived CDR1 and CDR2 are LNHDA and SQIVND (reference sequence). The CDR3 sequence is 16 residues long. The CDR3 sequence: CASTSDRGDVDTEAFF. CDR3 sequence (DNA): TGTGCCAGTACCTCGGACAGGGGGGATGTAGACACTGAAGCTTTCTTT.

The gene calls are TRBV27 and TRBJ1-6; 7 positions match TRBD1. The CDR3 has 15 residues. V shed 6 bases, J shed 8 bases, and the junction held 10 bases outside the gene matches. The germline V gene has CDR1 MNHEY and CDR2 SMNVEV (reference sequence). The CDR3 spells CASSLYTGADSPLHF. CDR3 nucleotide sequence: TGTGCCAGCAGCCTGTATACAGGGGCTGATTCACCCCTCCACTTT.

The chain employs TRBV6-5 and TRBJ1-4, with a possible D match to TRBD1 (6 bases). Germline CDR1 MNHEY, CDR2 SVGAGI. V shed 5 bases and J shed 3 bases, with 10 bases lying between them. This CDR3 is built from 14 residues. This chain's CDR3 is CASSTTGANEKLFF. CDR3 DNA: TGTGCCAGCAGTACGACAGGAGCTAATGAAAAACTGTTTTTT.

Concerning this clone itself: Different DNA sequences within this sample yield the same CDR3. The chain links TRBV4-1 to TRBJ2-5; maybe TRBD2 (5 bases). Trimming took off 3 bases at V and 4 bases at J, with 15 bases between the two ends. This CDR3 is 15 amino acids long. Germline V gives CDR1 MGHRA, CDR2 YSYEKL. In nucleotides, the CDR3 is TGCGCCAGCAGCCAGGATATCGGACTGGGAGAGACCCAGTACTTC. It translates to CASSQDIGLGETQYF.

The CDR3 coding sequence is TGTGCCAGCAGCCAAGAGACTAGCGGGGGGGCGGAGACCCAGTACTTC. Translating gives CASSQETSGGAETQYF. This sequence joins TRBV4-2 and TRBJ2-5, with TRBD2 matching over 14 bases. Germline CDR1 is LGHNA and CDR2 is YNFKEQ. The CDR3 covers 16 residues. V was clipped by 0 bases and J by 5 bases; unmatched bases: 2.

V gene TRBV11-2 combines with J gene TRBJ2-5, with D perhaps TRBD2 (6 bases). V gave up 4 bases and J gave up 2 bases, with 17 bases separating them. Germline assignment: CDR1 SGHAT and CDR2 FQNNGV. The CDR3 is 16 amino acids. The CDR3 nucleotides are TGTGCCAGCAGCTATAGGAGCGGACTAACTCAAGAGACCCAGTACTTC. It yields the protein CASSYRSGLTQETQYF.

This sequence joins TRBV7-9 and TRBJ1-6; possible D gene TRBD1, 6 bases. Germline assignment: CDR1 SEHNR and CDR2 FQNEAQ (reference sequence). The CDR3 loop spans 13 amino acids. Trimming pared 7 bases from V and 6 bases from J, leaving 10 bases between. CDR3 protein: CASTPQGNSPLHF. For the CDR3, the DNA is TGTGCCAGCACCCCACAGGGTAATTCACCCCTCCACTTT.